This T cell receptor (beta chain) was identified in a study of blood T cells in healthy people across ages. A second PCR of about 7 to 12 cycles used a sample-barcoded 5' primer and a J-beta primer mix. TCRdb re-derived calls from the 5' RACE reads in MiXCR, one entry per CDR3 protein. The sample contains about 1.8 million distinct CDR3 sequences, roughly 52% of which appear only once. Overall study results and limits: Naive and antigen-experienced cells were not separated, limiting conclusive comparison. Whereas aged donors had fewer naive CD4+ cells, long-lived donors had more of them and higher diversity.

V gave up 6 bases and J gave up 6 bases, with 17 bases separating them. Germline loops: CDR1 KGHSH, CDR2 LQKENI. The CDR3 has 15 amino acids. Notes on this clonotype: Antigen specificity is unknown.

The sequence came from a woman in her 40s in good health. This chain links TRBV18 with TRBJ1-4, with D hard to call. Sequencing input: blood. This CDR3 reads CASSPAGVIHEKLFF. The CDR3 nucleotides read TGTGCCAGCTCCCCCGCCGGGGTTATTCATGAAAAACTGTTTTTT. The full variable domain, its missing parts supplied by reference TRBV18 and TRBJ1-4, is NAGVMQNPRHLVRRRGQEARLRCSPMKGHSHVYWYRQLPEEGLKFMVYLQKENIIDESGMPKERFSAEFPKEGPSILRIQQVVRGDSAAYFCASSPAGVIHEKLFFGSGTQLSVL.